These 11 T cell receptor beta chains share one sample of origin, sequenced in a study of blood T cell repertoires in COVID-19. This table comes from immunoSEQ multiplex PCR, and its TCRdb copy is limited to in-frame clones, with some not included. The sample yields 150,000 to 200,000 clones, about 86% seen once. The sample was peripheral blood. These receptors were obtained from a woman aged 70-85 years with acute or convalescent COVID-19.

The rearrangement uses TRBV6-1 and TRBJ2-7; D is unclear. Trimming left V 3 bases short and J 0 bases short, with 9 bases between. CDR1 and CDR2 (germline): MNHNS, SASEGT. The CDR3 extends over 14 amino acids. CDR3 sequence reads: CASSDGPSSYEQYF. CDR3 nucleotides: TGTGCCAGCAGTGATGGTCCCAGCTCCTACGAGCAGTACTTC.

This clone was detected once. Other DNA sequences in the sample encode the same CDR3. The chain recombines TRBV7-9 with TRBJ2-3, with TRBD1 matching over 7 bases. Germline CDR1 and CDR2: SEHNR and FQNEAQ (reference sequence). Losses at the gene ends were 1 base for V and 3 bases for J; bases not matched to a gene: 1. The CDR3 contains 14 residues. CDR3 nucleotide sequence: TGTGCCAGCAGCTTAGGACAGGGTACAGATACGCAGTATTTT. It specifies CASSLGQGTDTQYF.

V is TRBV7-2 and J is TRBJ2-5; D is unresolved. The CDR3 is 12 amino acids. Trimming took off 7 bases at V and 1 base at J, with 7 bases between the two ends. Per germline, CDR1 SGHTA and CDR2 FQGNSA. Here the CDR3 reads CASTRLQETQYF. Here the CDR3 DNA reads TGTGCCAGCACCAGACTCCAAGAGACCCAGTACTTC.

The chain employs TRBV6-5 and TRBJ2-7; the match to TRBD1 covers 8 bases. The CDR3 contains 15 residues. Germline lookup yields CDR1 MNHEY and CDR2 SVGAGI. Unmatched junction bases numbered 13, after V lost 7 bases and J lost 5 bases. The CDR3 loop is CASIDPDRGDHEQYF. The CDR3, as DNA: TGTGCCAGCATAGACCCAGACAGGGGAGATCACGAGCAGTACTTC.

The rearrangement uses TRBV5-4 and TRBJ1-1, with D perhaps matching TRBD1 (5 bases). The germline gives CDR1 SGHNT, CDR2 YYREEE (reference sequence). This CDR3 is 13 amino acids long. The V end lost 1 base, the J end lost 6 bases, and 10 bases lay between the germline ends. As DNA, the CDR3 is TGTGCCAGCAGCTTGCCTGGGGGGGCTGAAGCTTTCTTT. Amino acid sequence: CASSLPGGAEAFF.

The gene calls are TRBV19 and TRBJ1-1, with a tentative D call TRBD1 (6 bases). The CDR3 has 15 residues. The germline V and J ends were trimmed by 5 bases and 6 bases, with 19 bases remaining between them. Germline values: CDR1 LNHDA, CDR2 SQIVND (reference sequence). The CDR3 DNA sequence: TGTGCCAGTAGTCCCGGCGGCGACAGGTTCGCTGAAGCTTTCTTT. Translating gives CASSPGGDRFAEAFF.

Here the CDR3 DNA reads TGTGCCAGCAGTTTCCCGAGACTAGCGGGAGTGACAGATACGCAGTATTTT. It translates to CASSFPRLAGVTDTQYF. The chain couples TRBV28 to TRBJ2-3; 12 bases agree with TRBD2. With 3 bases clipped from V and 3 bases from J, the junction kept 7 bases outside the gene matches. Germline-derived CDR1 and CDR2 are MDHEN and SYDVKM. CDR3 size: 17 residues.

The chain recombines TRBV7-9 with TRBJ1-4; tentatively, D is TRBD1 (6 bases). Germline CDR1 SEHNR, CDR2 FQNEAQ (reference sequence). V was clipped by 1 base and J by 4 bases, with 13 bases between them. The CDR3 is 16 amino acids. CDR3 DNA sequence: TGTGCCAGCAGCTTAGAGGCCAGGGGTATTAATGAAAAACTGTTTTTT. Protein: CASSLEARGINEKLFF.

The chain recombines TRBV6-5 with TRBJ1-1; 11 bases match TRBD1. Germline CDR1 reads MNHEY; CDR2 reads SVGAGI. This CDR3 region has 15 residues. The trim removed 6 bases at V and 7 bases at J, leaving 10 bases unmatched. The DNA for the CDR3 is TGTGCCAGCAGATCACCGGGACAGGGGGTGGTTGAAGCTTTCTTT. Translation: CASRSPGQGVVEAFF.

This clone was observed a single time. CDR3 DNA: TGTGCCAGCACAACAGGGTCCTACGAGCAGTACTTC. Residues: CASTTGSYEQYF. V and J are TRBV2 and TRBJ2-7; D possibly corresponds to TRBD1 (6 bases). Germline assignment: CDR1 SNHLY and CDR2 FYNNEI. This CDR3 region has 12 residues. V dropped 7 bases and J dropped 1 base, with 8 bases sitting between them. Complete variable domain (other parts from reference TRBV2 and TRBJ2-7): EPEVTQTPSHQVTQMGQEVILRCVPISNHLYFYWYRQILGQKVEFLVSFYNNEISEKSEIFDDQFSVERPDGSNFTLKIRSTKLEDSAMYFCASTTGSYEQYFGPGTRLTVT.

The rearrangement uses TRBV9 and TRBJ1-1, with unresolved D. The germline V gene encodes CDR1 SGDLS and CDR2 YYNGEE. The CDR3 has 14 residues. Between the trimmed V and J ends, which lost 0 bases and 5 bases, there was a span of 11 bases. In DNA, the CDR3 is TGTGCCAGCAGCGTAGAGGCAGGCCGAACTGAAGCTTTCTTT. It translates to CASSVEAGRTEAFF.